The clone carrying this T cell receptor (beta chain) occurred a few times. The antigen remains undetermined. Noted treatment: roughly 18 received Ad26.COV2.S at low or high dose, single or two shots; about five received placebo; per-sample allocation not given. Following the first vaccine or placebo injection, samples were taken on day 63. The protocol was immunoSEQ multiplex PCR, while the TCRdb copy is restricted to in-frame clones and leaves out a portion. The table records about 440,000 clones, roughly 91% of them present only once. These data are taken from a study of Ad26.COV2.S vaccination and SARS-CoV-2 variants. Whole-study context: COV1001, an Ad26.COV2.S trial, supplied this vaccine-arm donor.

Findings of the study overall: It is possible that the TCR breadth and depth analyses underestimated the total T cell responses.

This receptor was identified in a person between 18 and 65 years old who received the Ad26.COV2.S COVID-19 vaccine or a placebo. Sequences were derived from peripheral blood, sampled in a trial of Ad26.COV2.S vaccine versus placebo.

CDR3 coding DNA: TGTGCCAGCGCTGAGAGGGCCAGCTCCTACAATGAGCAGTTCTTC. It is translated as CASAERASSYNEQFF. The chain links TRBV7-2 to TRBJ2-1; D possibly corresponds to TRBD2 (5 bases). Trimming pared 8 bases from V and 0 bases from J, leaving 14 bases between. This CDR3 has 15 amino acids. Germline CDR1 reads SGHTA; CDR2 reads FQGNSA. Looking up the rest from reference TRBV7-2 and TRBJ2-1 gives the full variable domain: GAGVSQSPSNKVTEKGKDVELRCDPISGHTALYWYRQSLGQGLEFLIYFQGNSAPDKSGLPSDRFSAERTGGSVSTLTIQRTQQEDSAVYLCASAERASSYNEQFFGPGTRLTVL.